This T cell receptor beta chain was documented in a study of cytomegalovirus exposure and HLA in healthy donors. The CDR3 extends over 17 amino acids. Germline V lookup: CDR1 MDHEN, CDR2 SYDVKM. J was trimmed by 4 bases and V by 5 bases; bases with no gene match: 11. PCR was performed using 60 Vbeta and 13 Jbeta primers. Data came from immunoSEQ multiplex PCR; TCRdb stores just in-frame clones and leaves some out. This sample carries 100,000 to 150,000 clones, roughly 70% of them seen once, and the ten largest clones take approximately 4%. Sequenced: PBMCs. The J gene is TRBJ1-3, the V gene TRBV28; 10 nucleotides align to TRBD1. The clonotype originates from a man aged 35 to 55 in good health and CMV-seropositive. The CDR3 DNA is TGTGCCAGCAGTACCGGGACAGGGGCGCCGGTGGGAAACACCATATATTTT. This gives the protein CASSTGTGAPVGNTIYF.